The 9 T cell receptor beta chains in this list originate from one sample, sequenced in a study of shared clonotypes between healthy human individuals. Sequencing was performed with immunoSEQ multiplex PCR; in TCRdb, only in-frame clones are kept and a portion is missing. The profile shows around 1.1 million clones, around three quarters of them singletons. The sequenced material came from memory CD4+ T cells from PBMCs. Subset reported: CD45RA-negative fraction. Receptor source: a man younger than 30 in good health. Some clones in this sample may be carry-over from other donors' samples.

This clone was counted between two and nine times. The chain carries TRBV7-2 and TRBJ1-2; D unresolved. This CDR3 comprises 14 residues. The ends were cut back, 2 bases at V and 2 bases at J, with 9 bases in the middle. From germline, CDR1 is SGHTA and CDR2 FQGNSA. This chain's CDR3 is CASSLTPGNYGYTF. The CDR3 DNA follows: TGTGCCAGCAGCTTAACCCCGGGGAACTATGGCTACACCTTC. The full variable domain, completed using reference TRBV7-2 and TRBJ1-2, is GAGVSQSPSNKVTEKGKDVELRCDPISGHTALYWYRQSLGQGLEFLIYFQGNSAPDKSGLPSDRFSAERTGGSVSTLTIQRTQQEDSAVYLCASSLTPGNYGYTFGSGTRLTVV.

V gene TRBV6-5 combines with J gene TRBJ1-1; 8 nucleotides agree with TRBD1. V was clipped by 6 bases and J by 0 bases; unmatched bases: 3. The CDR3 contains 14 residues. In germline, CDR1 is MNHEY, CDR2 SVGAGI. CDR3: CASSQGQVNTEAFF. CDR3 DNA: TGTGCCAGCAGCCAGGGACAGGTGAACACTGAAGCTTTCTTT.

This clone turned up a few times. The chain has TRBV14 and TRBJ2-3; D is possibly TRBD2 (6 bases). The CDR3 is 17 amino acids. CDR1 and CDR2 (germline): SGHDN, FVKESK. The V end lost 1 base, the J end lost 4 bases, and 18 bases lay between the germline ends. CDR3 residues: CASSQVRYGSVADTQYF. In DNA, the CDR3 is TGTGCCAGCAGCCAAGTTCGCTACGGGAGTGTTGCAGATACGCAGTATTTT.

Details on this clone: Other DNA sequences in this specimen translate into the identical CDR3. The rearrangement joins TRBV18 to TRBJ2-2; D remains unclear. V was shortened by 0 bases and J by 8 bases, with 1 base between the two germline ends. The CDR3 has 11 residues. Looked up from germline, CDR1 is KGHSH and CDR2 is LQKENI. Written as DNA, the CDR3 is TGTGCCAGCTCACCACCGGGGGAGCTGTTTTTT. This translates into CASSPPGELFF.

The chain uses TRBV28 and TRBJ2-7, with D maybe TRBD2 (6 bases). The CDR3 has 17 residues. Trimming pared 5 bases from V and 3 bases from J, leaving 23 bases between. Per germline, CDR1 MDHEN and CDR2 SYDVKM. CDR3 protein: CASSPRAGPRGLYEQYF. CDR3 sequence (DNA): TGTGCCAGCAGTCCACGGGCGGGACCCCGTGGGCTCTACGAGCAGTACTTC. Full variable domain (outside the CDR3, taken from reference TRBV28 and TRBJ2-7): DVKVTQSSRYLVKRTGEKVFLECVQDMDHENMFWYRQDPGLGLRLIYFSYDVKMKEKGDIPEGYSVSREKKERFSLILESASTNQTSMYLCASSPRAGPRGLYEQYFGPGTRLTVT.

The J gene is TRBJ1-5, the V gene TRBV27; D is possibly TRBD1 (6 bases). The CDR3 has 16 residues. V was trimmed by 5 bases and J by 2 bases, leaving 16 bases between them. CDR1 MNHEY and CDR2 SMNVEV come from the germline V gene (reference sequence). For the CDR3, the DNA is TGTGCCAGCAGTCCCGGGGGGGGCGCTGGCAATCAGCCCCAGCATTTT. This sequence encodes CASSPGGGAGNQPQHF.

V gene TRBV4-3 combines with J gene TRBJ1-5; no clear D gene. The CDR3 is 13 residues long. The germline V and J ends were trimmed by 0 bases and 11 bases, with 11 bases remaining between them. Germline values: CDR1 LGHNA, CDR2 YSLEER. The CDR3: CASSQDISTAQHF. The CDR3 DNA follows: TGCGCCAGCAGCCAAGATATCAGTACAGCCCAGCATTTT.

On this clone itself: Different DNA sequences within this sample yield the same CDR3. V and J are TRBV27 and TRBJ1-1, with TRBD1 identical over 7 bases. This CDR3 is 15 amino acids long. The germline CDR1 and CDR2 sequences are MNHEY and SMNVEV (reference sequence). The V and J ends lost 2 bases and 3 bases, in that order; junction bases with no gene match: 6. The CDR3 protein is CASSLTGTAYTEAFF. The CDR3 coding sequence is TGTGCCAGCAGTTTAACCGGGACAGCATACACTGAAGCTTTCTTT.

This clone was seen a handful of times. A read error likely explains this, since a far larger clone differs by one base. This chain links TRBV20-1 with TRBJ1-3; no clear D. V lost 8 bases to trimming and J lost 1 base, with 6 bases between them. The germline CDR1 and CDR2 sequences are DFQATT and SNEGSKA (reference sequence). The CDR3 contains 11 residues. CDR3 sequence (DNA): TGCAGTACCGAATCTGGAAACACCATATATTTT. Amino acid sequence: CSTESGNTIYF.